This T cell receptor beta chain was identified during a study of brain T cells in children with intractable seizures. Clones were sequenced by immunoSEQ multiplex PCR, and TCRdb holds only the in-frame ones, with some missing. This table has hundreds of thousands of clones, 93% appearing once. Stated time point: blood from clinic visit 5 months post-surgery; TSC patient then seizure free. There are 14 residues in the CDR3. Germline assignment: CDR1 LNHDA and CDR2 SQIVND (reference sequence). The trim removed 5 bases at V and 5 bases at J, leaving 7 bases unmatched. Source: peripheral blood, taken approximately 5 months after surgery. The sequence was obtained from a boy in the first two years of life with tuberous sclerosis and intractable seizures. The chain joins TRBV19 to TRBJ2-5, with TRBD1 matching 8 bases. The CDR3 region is CASSLTDRVETQYF. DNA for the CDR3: TGTGCCAGTAGTCTCACGGACAGGGTCGAGACCCAGTACTTC.